These T cell receptor beta chains were read from a single sample in a study of blood T cells in healthy people across ages. Using its own MiXCR run on the 5' RACE reads, TCRdb lists one record per CDR3 protein. The table lists more than 1 million distinct CDR3 sequences, around 45% of them singletons. What was sequenced was blood. The receptors originated from a woman aged 60-75 years in good health. The CDR3 runs from the conserved cysteine through the conserved F or W. The order of the fields is D gene, J gene, V gene, clone size, CDR3 protein, CDR3 DNA. D genes are given only for firm matches. Part of the rows lack a size; the others show once, few, many or a class for expanded clones.

d_gene: TRBD2; j_gene: TRBJ2-3; v_gene: TRBV20-1; abundance: -; CDR3aa: CSATRLAGEVDTQYF; CDR3nt: TGCAGTGCTACTAGACTAGCGGGAGAAGTAGATACGCAGTATTTT
d_gene: TRBD2; j_gene: TRBJ2-3; v_gene: TRBV7-3; abundance: -; CDR3aa: CASSMTSASTDTQYF; CDR3nt: TGTGCCAGCAGCATGACTAGCGCGAGCACAGATACGCAGTATTTT
d_gene: -; j_gene: TRBJ2-4; v_gene: TRBV4-1; abundance: -; CDR3aa: CASSQIDYSGNIQYF; CDR3nt: TGCGCCAGCAGCCAAATCGACTACAGTGGAAACATTCAGTACTTC
d_gene: -; j_gene: TRBJ2-3; v_gene: TRBV13; abundance: -; CDR3aa: CASSLEGPHTQYF; CDR3nt: TGTGCCAGCAGCTTAGAGGGGCCCCATACGCAGTATTTT
d_gene: -; j_gene: TRBJ2-5; v_gene: TRBV15; abundance: few; CDR3aa: CATSRDALGGGQETQYF; CDR3nt: TGTGCCACCAGCAGAGATGCGCTGGGGGGAGGTCAAGAGACCCAGTACTTC
d_gene: TRBD1; j_gene: TRBJ1-2; v_gene: TRBV5-1; abundance: -; CDR3aa: CASSLVGTGLNYGYTF; CDR3nt: TGCGCCAGCAGCTTGGTGGGGACAGGGCTTAACTATGGCTACACCTTC
d_gene: TRBD1; j_gene: TRBJ1-1; v_gene: TRBV27; abundance: few; CDR3aa: CASSRGGVATEAFF; CDR3nt: TGTGCCAGCAGTCGAGGGGGCGTTGCGACTGAAGCTTTCTTT
d_gene: -; j_gene: TRBJ2-7; v_gene: TRBV6-6; abundance: -; CDR3aa: CASRPVGGSEQYF; CDR3nt: TGTGCCAGCAGGCCTGTCGGAGGGTCCGAGCAGTACTTC
d_gene: -; j_gene: TRBJ2-3; v_gene: TRBV20-1; abundance: few; CDR3aa: CSALGSLVRDTQYF; CDR3nt: TGCAGTGCTCTCGGGTCTCTAGTACGGGATACGCAGTATTTT
d_gene: TRBD1; j_gene: TRBJ1-4; v_gene: TRBV28; abundance: few; CDR3aa: CASESGQGTTNEKLFF; CDR3nt: TGTGCCAGCGAATCGGGACAGGGGACAACTAATGAAAAACTGTTTTTT
d_gene: TRBD2; j_gene: TRBJ2-3; v_gene: TRBV20-1; abundance: -; CDR3aa: CSAKGLALSTDTQYF; CDR3nt: TGCAGTGCAAAGGGACTAGCGCTGAGCACAGATACGCAGTATTTT
d_gene: -; j_gene: TRBJ2-1; v_gene: TRBV4-1; abundance: few; CDR3aa: CASSQEWAPNEQFF; CDR3nt: TGCGCCAGCAGCCAAGAATGGGCCCCCAATGAGCAGTTCTTC
d_gene: -; j_gene: TRBJ2-3; v_gene: TRBV21-1; abundance: -; CDR3aa: CASSKGSGDRGLEGPFAQYF; CDR3nt: TGTGCCAGTAGCAAAGGGAGTGGGGACAGGGGGCTCGAGGGCCCGTTTGCGCAGTATTTT